These 29 T cell receptor beta chains share one sample of origin, sequenced in a study of CD8 T cells in ankylosing spondylitis. Study-level findings and limits: What seemed typical of ankylosing spondylitis blood was a TCR beta motif built from eight highly homologous variants.

Antigens of these TCRs are unknown. TCRdb re-called the 5' RACE reads through MiXCR, storing one row per CDR3 protein. Of about 840,000 distinct CDR3 sequences in the sample, about 11% were seen once. Sequencing input: blood, either unsorted or a sorted T cell fraction (not recorded which). The origin of the receptors is a male donor with ankylosing spondylitis.

CDR3 in DNA: TGCGCCAGCAGTGAGCTGAGACTAGCGGGGAATGAGCAGTTCTTC. Translating gives CASSELRLAGNEQFF. This chain uses TRBV10-2 with TRBJ2-1, with 11 nucleotides matching TRBD2. CDR1 is WSHSY, CDR2 SAAADI, per germline. The CDR3 is 15 amino acids. Unmatched junction bases numbered 4, after V lost 2 bases and J lost 7 bases.

This chain joins TRBV7-2 and TRBJ2-4; perhaps TRBD1 as D (6 bases). This CDR3 has 13 residues. Trimming pared 6 bases from V and 8 bases from J, leaving 14 bases between. CDR1 is SGHTA, CDR2 FQGNSA, per germline. Here the CDR3 reads CASRSNRADIQYF. The CDR3 DNA is TGTGCCAGCAGAAGTAACAGGGCGGACATTCAGTACTTC.

As for this clonotype: Being one base from a much bigger clone, this may be a read error. The chain links TRBV7-9 to TRBJ1-1, with TRBD1 matching over 7 bases. V lost 4 bases and J lost 6; bases outside the gene matches: 5. Germline assignment: CDR1 SEHNR and CDR2 FQNEAQ (reference sequence). The CDR3 runs 13 residues. CDR3 sequence (DNA): TGTGCCAGCAGCTCCAGGGGGTACTCTGAAGCTTTCTTT. It encodes CASSSRGYSEAFF. The whole variable domain, remainder taken from reference TRBV7-9 and TRBJ1-1, is DTGVSQNPRHKITKRGQNVTFRCDPISEHNRLYWYRQTLGQGPEFLTYFQNEAQLEKSRLLSDRFSAERPKGSFSTLEIQRTEQGDSAMYLCASSSRGYSEAFFGQGTRLTVV.

This clonotype appeared many times. The J gene is TRBJ1-1, the V gene TRBV20-1; D is unresolved. V was pared by 7 bases and J by 0 bases, with 12 bases between. The CDR3 loop spans 13 amino acids. CDR1 and CDR2 from the germline V gene are DFQATT and SNEGSKA (reference sequence). The CDR3 spells CSVTGDLNTEAFF. The CDR3 nucleotides read TGCAGTGTTACGGGAGATCTGAACACTGAAGCTTTCTTT.

This clonotype was found a few times. The J gene is TRBJ2-2, the V gene TRBV5-5; 9 positions match TRBD1. After removal of 4 bases from V and 4 bases from J, the junction contained 5 bases not matched to a gene. The CDR3 has 15 residues. CDR1 is SGHKS and CDR2 is YYEKEE in the germline V gene (reference sequence). The DNA of the CDR3 is TGTGCCAGCAGCCCCGGGACAGGGTTCACCGGGGAGCTGTTTTTT. It yields the protein CASSPGTGFTGELFF.

This clonotype was recorded at least ten times. The rearrangement joins TRBV11-2 to TRBJ1-1, with a possible D match to TRBD1 (5 bases). The CDR3 is 14 amino acids. The germline CDR1 and CDR2 sequences are SGHAT and FQNNGV. V lost 3 bases, J lost 5 bases, and 13 bases lay in between. The chain's CDR3 is CASSLGPRGTEAFF. CDR3 sequence (DNA): TGTGCCAGCAGCTTGGGACCGCGGGGGACTGAAGCTTTCTTT.

The sample holds a few counts of this clonotype. The rearrangement links TRBV5-1 to TRBJ2-3; TRBD1 aligns across 9 bases. The CDR3 covers 15 residues. Germline trimming cut 4 bases from V and 4 bases from J; bases unmatched to any gene: 7. The germline V gene encodes CDR1 SGHRS and CDR2 YFSETQ. CDR3 nucleotide sequence: TGCGCCAGCAGCCTCGGGACAGGGCTCGCAGATACGCAGTATTTT. Its translation is CASSLGTGLADTQYF.

Only a few counts were recorded for this clonotype. The chain carries TRBV11-2 and TRBJ1-1, with a tentative D call TRBD1 (6 bases). CDR1 is SGHAT, CDR2 FQNNGV, per germline. V lost 0 bases, J lost 5 bases, and 13 bases lay in between. CDR3 size: 15 residues. The chain's CDR3 is CASSLDLGAETEAFF. CDR3 coding DNA: TGTGCCAGCAGCTTAGATCTGGGGGCGGAGACTGAAGCTTTCTTT.

The CDR3 protein is CSAQTGRSQPQHF. In DNA form, the CDR3 reads TGCAGTGCCCAGACAGGGAGGAGTCAGCCCCAGCATTTT. V and J are TRBV20-1 and TRBJ1-5; 7 bases align to TRBD1. CDR1 and CDR2 from the germline V gene are DFQATT and SNEGSKA (reference sequence). The length of the CDR3 is 13 residues. J was trimmed by 6 bases and V by 6 bases; bases with no gene match: 8.

This chain connects TRBV25-1 to TRBJ1-6; no clear D. The V gene lost 4 bases and the J gene lost 5 bases, with 9 bases spanning the gap. The CDR3 contains 14 residues. The germline V gene has CDR1 MGHDK and CDR2 SYGVNS. CDR3 region: CASSGRYHNSPLHF. Here the CDR3 DNA reads TGTGCCAGCAGTGGAAGATACCATAATTCACCCCTCCACTTT.

This chain links TRBV20-1 with TRBJ1-2; D is possibly TRBD1 (5 bases). CDR3 size: 13 residues. Germline CDR1 DFQATT, CDR2 SNEGSKA (reference sequence). Trimming took off 5 bases at V and 5 bases at J, with 15 bases between the two ends. CDR3 amino acids: CSALGLRGYGYTF. The DNA for the CDR3 is TGCAGTGCTCTGGGACTGCGGGGGTATGGCTACACCTTC.

This clonotype was detected only once. The chain uses TRBV7-9 and TRBJ1-1; D unclear. Germline values: CDR1 SEHNR, CDR2 FQNEAQ (reference sequence). The CDR3 totals 14 residues. Trimming took off 5 bases at V and 2 bases at J, with 12 bases between the two ends. The CDR3 reads CASSPPGFNTEAFF. In nucleotides, the CDR3 is TGTGCCAGCAGCCCCCCCGGCTTCAACACTGAAGCTTTCTTT.

Only a few counts were recorded for this clonotype. This sequence joins TRBV7-9 and TRBJ2-3, with D possibly matching TRBD1 (6 bases). Per germline, CDR1 SEHNR and CDR2 FQNEAQ (reference sequence). This CDR3 is built from 14 residues. The V and J ends lost 0 bases and 9 bases respectively, with 13 bases between them. CDR3 region: CASSLAVGQGTQYF. CDR3 DNA sequence: TGTGCCAGCAGCTTAGCCGTCGGGCAGGGGACGCAGTATTTT.

The V gene is TRBV20-1, the J gene TRBJ1-5; 8 nucleotides align to TRBD1. This CDR3 is 15 amino acids long. J lost 4 bases, V lost 2 bases, and 7 bases had no gene match. CDR1 and CDR2 (germline): DFQATT, SNEGSKA (reference sequence). Written as DNA, the CDR3 is TGCAGTGCTAGAAAGCTTGGGACAGGTAATCAGCCCCAGCATTTT. Encoded protein: CSARKLGTGNQPQHF.

This clonotype was picked up a small number of times. The chain is built from TRBV12-3 or TRBV12-4 and TRBJ2-6, with a weak D call TRBD2 (6 bases). The CDR3 length is 16 residues. V lost 3 bases, J lost 0 bases, and 9 bases lay in between. The CDR3 DNA sequence: TGTGCCAGCAGTTTGGGAGGAGGCTCTGGGGCCAACGTCCTGACTTTC. Translation gives CASSLGGGSGANVLTF.

There are a few counts of this clonotype. The chain combines TRBV11-2 with TRBJ1-1; a possible D gene is TRBD1 (5 bases). Germline CDR1 reads SGHAT; CDR2 reads FQNNGV. Trimming pared 4 bases from V and 8 bases from J, leaving 14 bases between. CDR3 length: 13 amino acids. Here the CDR3 reads CASSSGGTIEAFF. CDR3 in DNA: TGTGCCAGCAGCTCCGGGGGGACGATCGAAGCTTTCTTT.

A few counts support this clonotype. This sequence joins TRBV20-1 and TRBJ2-1; D perhaps matches TRBD1 (6 bases). V lost 3 bases and J lost 0, with 9 bases in between. Germline loops: CDR1 DFQATT, CDR2 SNEGSKA (reference sequence). The CDR3 length is 14 residues. The CDR3 DNA reads as TGCAGTGCTAGCGTAGGGGGCTCCTACAATGAGCAGTTCTTC. This encodes CSASVGGSYNEQFF.

This clonotype has at least ten counts. V gene TRBV5-1 combines with J gene TRBJ2-7; 10 nucleotides line up with TRBD2. CDR1 and CDR2 from the germline V gene are SGHRS and YFSETQ. The CDR3 runs 15 residues. With V trimmed by 3 bases and J by 5 bases, 8 bases remained unmatched. CDR3 residues: CASSSLAGARNEQYF. The CDR3 DNA is TGCGCCAGCAGCTCGCTAGCGGGAGCGAGAAACGAGCAGTACTTC.

The chain combines TRBV2 with TRBJ1-5; D uncertain. The CDR3 is 13 amino acids. Germline CDR1 SNHLY, CDR2 FYNNEI. The germline V and J ends were trimmed by 6 bases and 0 bases, with 6 bases remaining between them. CDR3 bases: TGTGCCAGCAGCGGCAATAGCAATCAGCCCCAGCATTTT. It encodes CASSGNSNQPQHF.

This clonotype has only a few counts. The J gene is TRBJ2-3, the V gene TRBV27, with a tentative D call TRBD2 (6 bases). Per the germline V gene, CDR1 is MNHEY and CDR2 is SMNVEV (reference sequence). This CDR3 is 14 amino acids long. Trimming took off 5 bases at V and 2 bases at J, with 11 bases between the two ends. CDR3 loop: CASSREWFTDTQYF. The DNA for the CDR3 is TGTGCCAGCAGTCGGGAGTGGTTCACAGATACGCAGTATTTT.

This clonotype was seen more than once but under ten times. The rearrangement joins TRBV28 to TRBJ2-7; TRBD1 aligns across 10 bases. Germline assignment: CDR1 MDHEN and CDR2 SYDVKM. V lost 10 bases and J lost 2; bases outside the gene matches: 8. The CDR3 consists of 14 residues. The CDR3 sequence: CATTGTGAAYEQYF. The CDR3, as DNA: TGTGCCACAACCGGGACAGGGGCCGCCTACGAGCAGTACTTC.

This clonotype came up a few times. One end of the junction fails to match germline, which may point to a read error. The V call is TRBV19, the J call TRBJ1-6; D uncertain. Per the germline V gene, CDR1 is LNHDA and CDR2 is SQIVND (reference sequence). The CDR3 loop spans 14 amino acids. The CDR3 DNA sequence: TGTGCCAGTAGAAGGTCGTCCTTTAATTCACCCCTCCACTTT. As protein: CASRRSSFNSPLHF.

The gene calls are TRBV4-3 and TRBJ2-2; 16 bases agree with TRBD2. This CDR3 contains 20 residues. CDR1 is LGHNA and CDR2 is YSLEER in the germline V gene. After removal of 3 bases from V and 1 base from J, the junction contained 8 bases not matched to a gene. In nucleotides, the CDR3 is TGCGCCAGCAGCCATGTTCCGGGACTAGCGGGAGGGAGGAACACCGGGGAGCTGTTTTTT. Translated: CASSHVPGLAGGRNTGELFF.

This sequence joins TRBV28 and TRBJ1-2; weak D call: TRBD1 (6 bases). Germline CDR1 MDHEN, CDR2 SYDVKM. The germline V and J ends were trimmed by 9 bases and 4 bases, with 18 bases remaining between them. The CDR3 runs to 14 residues. The CDR3 DNA reads TGTGCCAGGGTGGACAGCCTATTCGGCTATGGCTACACCTTC. Residues: CARVDSLFGYGYTF.

This chain connects TRBV9 to TRBJ1-6; the D is unclear. The germline V gene has CDR1 SGDLS and CDR2 YYNGEE. The CDR3 sequence is 14 residues long. V was trimmed by 4 bases and J by 7 bases, leaving 12 bases between them. The CDR3 region has the DNA TGTGCCAGCAGCCCTTCTGGAAGGAATTCACCCCTCCACTTT. It specifies CASSPSGRNSPLHF.

The sample holds many counts of this clonotype. The genes are TRBV29-1 and TRBJ2-2; 10 nucleotides match TRBD2. The CDR3 runs 16 residues. Unmatched junction bases numbered 9, after V lost 7 bases and J lost 1 base. Germline V gene data show CDR1 as SQVTM and CDR2 as ANQGSEA. Written as DNA, the CDR3 is TGCAGCGCCCGAAAACGACTAGCGGGGAACACCGGGGAGCTGTTTTTT. It specifies CSARKRLAGNTGELFF.

The genes are TRBV27 and TRBJ2-7; 9 bases map to TRBD1. Germline values: CDR1 MNHEY, CDR2 SMNVEV (reference sequence). The CDR3 covers 15 residues. V trimming: 4 bases; J trimming: 8 bases; junction bases outside the gene matches: 12. The CDR3 coding sequence is TGTGCCAGCAGTTGGTCGCCCACCGGGACAGGGAAGCAGTACTTC. It translates to CASSWSPTGTGKQYF.

The chain couples TRBV7-2 to TRBJ2-5; TRBD2 agrees at 8 bases. V lost 1 base, J lost 4 bases, and 5 bases stayed unmatched. The CDR3 is 15 residues long. Germline V CDR1 and CDR2: SGHTA, FQGNSA. CDR3 residues: CASSLGGTRRETQYF. The CDR3 region has the DNA TGTGCCAGCAGCTTAGGGGGGACTAGACGAGAGACCCAGTACTTC. The full variable domain, its missing parts supplied by reference TRBV7-2 and TRBJ2-5, is GAGVSQSPSNKVTEKGKDVELRCDPISGHTALYWYRQSLGQGLEFLIYFQGNSAPDKSGLPSDRFSAERTGGSVSTLTIQRTQQEDSAVYLCASSLGGTRRETQYFGPGTRLLVL.

This sequence joins TRBV7-2 and TRBJ2-2, with D possibly being TRBD2 (6 bases). Trimming took 2 bases from V and 0 from J, leaving 10 bases between them. CDR3 length equals 16 residues. Germline loops: CDR1 SGHTA, CDR2 FQGNSA. CDR3 DNA sequence: TGTGCCAGCAGCTTAATCGCTAGCGCGAACACCGGGGAGCTGTTTTTT. Encoded protein: CASSLIASANTGELFF.